Detailed here is one TCR beta chain. Its antigen remains unidentified. The sample originates from a study of cytomegalovirus exposure and HLA in healthy donors. The overall study: Earlier findings included roughly 120 million unique TCR beta sequences obtained from 150 million to 200 million T cells.

The PCR employed 60 Vbeta primers together with 13 Jbeta primers. TCRdb's copy holds only in-frame clones and misses some; the assay was immunoSEQ multiplex PCR. The table records around 120,000 clones, 70% to 75% of them present only once. Germline CDR1 SGHNT, CDR2 YYREEE (reference sequence). Trimming removed 2 bases from V and 10 bases from J, with 13 bases in between. The CDR3 runs to 14 residues. Study outcomes and limitations: What a later analysis showed was that several of the most significant clusters appeared linked to common viral pathogens. The authors later found HLA-associated TCR beta chains more clonally expanded than equally common others.

The chain has TRBV5-4 and TRBJ1-6; D remains ambiguous. What was sequenced was PBMCs. The clonotype comes from a woman younger than 30 in good health and CMV-seronegative. Here the CDR3 reads CASSFLPLLSPLHF. CDR3 bases: TGTGCCAGCAGCTTCCTACCCCTGTTGTCACCCCTCCACTTT.